These T cell receptor beta chains were read from a single sample in a study of OX40 agonist ivuxolimab in advanced cancers. Generated by immunoSEQ multiplex PCR, the TCRdb table keeps only in-frame clones and is missing some. The sample has some 55,000 clones, about four fifths seen once. Here the sequenced sample was CD4+ or CD8+ T cells sorted from blood, taken in a trial of the OX40 agonist ivuxolimab. The receptors come from an adult with an advanced solid tumor such as melanoma, head and neck, liver or kidney cancer. CDR3s leave out the opening cysteine and the closing phenylalanine or tryptophan.

cdr3_aa	v_call	j_call
ASSFGATKDD	TRBV11-2	TRBJ2-7
ASSARGDRAGNTIY	TRBV9	TRBJ1-3
ASRGDRLTGELF	TRBV10-2	TRBJ2-2
ASSLGAAEYYEQY	TRBV5-4	TRBJ2-7
ASSDSWQGEQY	TRBV25-1	TRBJ2-7
ASSTTGISGNTIY	TRBV2	TRBJ1-3
ASSRASNYGYT	TRBV6-4	TRBJ1-2
ASSSSSSYNEQF	TRBV6-5	TRBJ2-1
ASSPRRASGDTQY	TRBV5-1	TRBJ2-3
ASSPGQGGADTQY	TRBV18	TRBJ2-3
ASSFASGNSAKNIQY	TRBV5-1	TRBJ2-4
ASSRQTNTGELF	TRBV19	TRBJ2-2
ASSEPGLAANNEQF	TRBV10-1	TRBJ2-1
ASSIRQGPNTEAF	TRBV7-2	TRBJ1-1
ASSPAGTGRASNEQF	TRBV28	TRBJ2-1
ASSQDPRERYNEQF	TRBV4-1	TRBJ2-1
ASSLRTGVEKLF	TRBV5-1	TRBJ1-4
SVEGGLTYNEQF	TRBV29-1	TRBJ2-1
ASSYPSGRASHEQF	TRBV27	TRBJ2-1
ASGSGTGVYEQY	TRBV12-5	TRBJ2-7
SARGGEGTEAF	TRBV29-1	TRBJ1-1
ASSPGGGAATNEKLF	TRBV5-1	TRBJ1-4
ASSVGPGGTSYEQY	TRBV9	TRBJ2-7